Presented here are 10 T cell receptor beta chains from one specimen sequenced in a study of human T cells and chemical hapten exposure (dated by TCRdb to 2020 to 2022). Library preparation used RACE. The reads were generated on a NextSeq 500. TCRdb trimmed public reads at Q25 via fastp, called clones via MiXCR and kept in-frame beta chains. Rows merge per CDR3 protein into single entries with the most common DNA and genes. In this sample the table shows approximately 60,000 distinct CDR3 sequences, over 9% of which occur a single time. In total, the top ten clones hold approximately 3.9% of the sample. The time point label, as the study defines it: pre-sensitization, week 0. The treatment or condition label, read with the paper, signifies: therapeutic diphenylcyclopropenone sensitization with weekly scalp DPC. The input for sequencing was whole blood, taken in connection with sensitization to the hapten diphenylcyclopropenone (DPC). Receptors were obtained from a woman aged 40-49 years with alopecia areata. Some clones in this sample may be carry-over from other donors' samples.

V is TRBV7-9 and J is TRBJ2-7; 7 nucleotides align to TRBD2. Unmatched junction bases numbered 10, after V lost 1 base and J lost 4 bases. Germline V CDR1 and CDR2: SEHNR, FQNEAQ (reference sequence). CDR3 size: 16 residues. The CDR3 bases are TGTGCCAGCAGCTTAGAATTCCAGCGGGGCCTTTACGAGCAGTACTTC. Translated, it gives CASSLEFQRGLYEQYF.

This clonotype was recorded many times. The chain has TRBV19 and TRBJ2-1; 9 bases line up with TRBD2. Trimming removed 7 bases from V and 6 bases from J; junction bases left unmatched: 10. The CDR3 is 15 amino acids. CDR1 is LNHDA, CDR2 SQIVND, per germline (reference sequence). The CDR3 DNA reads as TGTGCCAGTACCCAAGGAGCGGGAGGAAGCAATGAGCAGTTCTTC. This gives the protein CASTQGAGGSNEQFF.

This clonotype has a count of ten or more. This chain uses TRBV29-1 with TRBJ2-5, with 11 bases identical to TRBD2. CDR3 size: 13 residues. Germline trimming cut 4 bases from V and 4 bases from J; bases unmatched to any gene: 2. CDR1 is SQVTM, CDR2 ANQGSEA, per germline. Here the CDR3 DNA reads TGCAGCGTTGTAGCGGGGGGGCGAGAGACCCAGTACTTC. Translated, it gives CSVVAGGRETQYF.

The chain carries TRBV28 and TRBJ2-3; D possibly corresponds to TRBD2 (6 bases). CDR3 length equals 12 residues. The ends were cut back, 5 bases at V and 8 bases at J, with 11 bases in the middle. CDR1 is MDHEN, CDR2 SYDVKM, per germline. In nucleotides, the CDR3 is TGTGCCAGCAGTGGGGGGACGGGTACGCAGTATTTT. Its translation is CASSGGTGTQYF.

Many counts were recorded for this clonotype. The CDR3 is CAISESRGQTYEQYF. The CDR3 DNA follows: TGTGCCATCAGTGAGTCGCGCGGGCAGACCTACGAGCAGTACTTC. V and J are TRBV10-3 and TRBJ2-7, with D perhaps TRBD2 (5 bases). The CDR3 has 15 residues. CDR1 and CDR2 from the germline V gene are ENHRY and SYGVKD. The V end lost 0 bases, the J end lost 2 bases, and 11 bases lay between the germline ends.

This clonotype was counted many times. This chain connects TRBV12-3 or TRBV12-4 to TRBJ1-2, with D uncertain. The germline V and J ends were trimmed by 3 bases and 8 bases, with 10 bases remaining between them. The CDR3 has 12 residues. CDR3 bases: TGTGCCAGCAGTTTTAAGGAGGGCGGCTACACCTTC. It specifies CASSFKEGGYTF.

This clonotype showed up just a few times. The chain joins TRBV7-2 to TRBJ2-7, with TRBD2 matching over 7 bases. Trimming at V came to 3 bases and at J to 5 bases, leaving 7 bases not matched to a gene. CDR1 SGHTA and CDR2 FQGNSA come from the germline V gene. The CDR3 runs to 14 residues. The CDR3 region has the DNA TGTGCCAGCAGCTTCCAGCGGGAAGTGAACGAGCAGTACTTC. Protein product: CASSFQREVNEQYF.

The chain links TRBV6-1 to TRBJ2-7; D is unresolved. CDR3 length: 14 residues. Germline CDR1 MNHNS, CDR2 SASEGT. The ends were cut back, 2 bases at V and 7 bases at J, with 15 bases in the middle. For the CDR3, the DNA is TGTGCCAGCAGTGAAAGGGCCCCGAGGCTAGAGCAGTACTTC. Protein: CASSERAPRLEQYF.

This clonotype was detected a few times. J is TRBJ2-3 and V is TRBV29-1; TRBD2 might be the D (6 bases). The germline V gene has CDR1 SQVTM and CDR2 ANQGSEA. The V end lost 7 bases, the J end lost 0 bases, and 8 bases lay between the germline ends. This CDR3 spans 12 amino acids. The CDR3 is CSGGLSTDTQYF. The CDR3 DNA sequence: TGCAGCGGGGGACTTAGCACAGATACGCAGTATTTT.

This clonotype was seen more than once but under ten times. The CDR3 DNA follows: TGTGCCAGCAGCCCGGCACAGGGCCGGGGGGGCTACACCTTC. Amino acid sequence: CASSPAQGRGGYTF. This chain joins TRBV7-9 and TRBJ1-2, with D perhaps TRBD1 (6 bases). CDR1 and CDR2 (germline): SEHNR, FQNEAQ (reference sequence). The CDR3 is 14 amino acids. V lost 5 bases and J lost 8, with 18 bases in between.